This T cell receptor (beta chain) is from a study of human T cells and chemical hapten exposure. At the level of the study: Small differences in pooled library volume mainly drove the variation in TCR yields per sample. General study points: Healthy people's immune response may differ from that of the donors, who had alopecia.

V lost 6 bases to trimming and J lost 6 bases, with 15 bases between them. This CDR3 is built from 14 residues. Time point meaning: pre-sensitization, week 0. Treatment meaning: therapeutic diphenylcyclopropenone sensitization with weekly scalp DPC. This clonotype was recorded at least ten times. Its specificity is unknown. The library put unique molecular identifiers onto individual cDNA molecules. As originally analysed: With a range of 23,224 to 690,600, the median per sample was about 92,000 TCRs. TCRdb redid the calling of the RACE reads with MiXCR, one entry per CDR3 protein. It is TCRdb's table, rather than the study itself, that gives the V and J calls and clone size. This sample carries a few hundred thousand distinct CDR3 sequences, around 5.5% of them seen once, and the ten largest clones take about 7.7%.

The receptor was isolated from a woman aged 18 to 35 with alopecia areata. Some clones in this sample may be carry-over from other donors' samples. The chain recombines TRBV12-3 or TRBV12-4 with TRBJ1-5; D perhaps matches TRBD1 (6 bases). The source material was whole blood, sampled in connection with sensitization to the hapten diphenylcyclopropenone (DPC). CDR3 sequence reads: CASSPDSPSQPQHF. The CDR3 DNA sequence: TGTGCCAGCAGCCCGGACAGCCCCTCTCAGCCCCAGCATTTT.